Listed below are T cell receptor beta chains from one sample, sequenced in a study of T-cell reconstitution after alpha-beta-depleted transplantation in children. In TCRdb, the PCR reads were re-called with MiXCR into one record per CDR3 protein. This table holds about 300,000 distinct CDR3 sequences, about a tenth found once. Source: PBMCs, taken before TCRalphabeta/CD19-depleted stem cell transplant. The receptors originated from a boy under two years old with acute myeloid leukemia, due to receive a stem cell transplant. Both conserved end residues are part of each CDR3. The D gene is left open where the match is weak. Size is omitted from some rows. Given values are once, few, many or a class for expanded clones.

>.|TRBV5-1|TRBJ2-5|many
TGCGCCAGCAGCTTTTCGACAGGCCAAGAGACCCAGTACTTC
CASSFSTGQETQYF
>TRBD1|TRBV11-3|TRBJ2-5|.
TGTGCCAGCAGCTTAAGGACAGGGGCCCACCAAGAGACCCAGTACTTC
CASSLRTGAHQETQYF
>TRBD2|TRBV29-1|TRBJ2-5|many
TGCAGCGTTCTAGCGGGAGGCCGGGAGACCCAGTACTTC
CSVLAGGRETQYF
>TRBD2|TRBV4-3|TRBJ2-7|many
TGCGCCAGCAGCCAAGACGGGACTAGCGGGAGGGCCGGCGAGCAGTACTTC
CASSQDGTSGRAGEQYF
>TRBD2|TRBV20-1|TRBJ2-6|.
TGCAGCGCTCCCAGGATAAGGCGGGGGGCCGGGGCCAACGTCCTGACTTTC
CSAPRIRRGAGANVLTF
>TRBD1|TRBV20-1|TRBJ2-7|.
TGCAGTGCAGCCGGGACAGCCTACGAGCAGTACTTC
CSAAGTAYEQYF
>TRBD2|TRBV7-8|TRBJ2-7|many
TGTGCCAGCAGCTTATCACTAGCGGACTACGAGCAGTACTTC
CASSLSLADYEQYF
>TRBD2|TRBV5-5|TRBJ2-7|many
TGTGCCAGCAGCCAAAACGGGAGGCTTACCTACGAGCAGTACTTC
CASSQNGRLTYEQYF
>TRBD1|TRBV29-1|TRBJ2-7|.
TGCAGCGTTGGGGACAGGGCGCCCTACGAGCAGTACTTC
CSVGDRAPYEQYF
>TRBD2|TRBV7-8|TRBJ2-1|few
TGTGCCAGCAGCCTCAACTCCGGGACTAGCGGGAGTCGGTACAATGAGCAGTTCTTC
CASSLNSGTSGSRYNEQFF
>TRBD1|TRBV13|TRBJ2-1|many
TGTGCCAGCAGCGGGTCTCGGGACAGGTTCGATGAGCAGTTCTTC
CASSGSRDRFDEQFF
>TRBD1|TRBV12-3/TRBV12-4|TRBJ2-2|many
TGTGCCAGCAGTCCGGCCGGACAGGTCGATTCGAACACCGGGGAGCTGTTTTTT
CASSPAGQVDSNTGELFF
>.|TRBV27|TRBJ1-1|few
TGTGCCACAGGGCACCGGGACACTGAAGCTTTCTTT
CATGHRDTEAFF
>.|TRBV10-3|TRBJ2-5|many
TGTGCCATCAGTGAACCGGACATGTCGGAGACCCAGTACTTC
CAISEPDMSETQYF
>.|TRBV7-9|TRBJ2-6|.
TGTGCCAGCAGCTGGAAGGGGTCTGGGGCCAACGTCCTGACTTTC
CASSWKGSGANVLTF
>.|TRBV4-3|TRBJ2-2|few
TGCGCCAGCAGCCAAGACGATATGGGGGGTACCGGGGAGCTGTTTTTT
CASSQDDMGGTGELFF
>.|TRBV19|TRBJ1-5|.
TGTGCCAGTAGTAAAGGTGTGGCAGCAAACAATCAGCCCCAGCATTTT
CASSKGVAANNQPQHF
>TRBD1|TRBV7-9|TRBJ2-7|few
TGTGCCAGCAGCTATCCGGGACAGCTCTCCTACGAGCAGTACTTC
CASSYPGQLSYEQYF